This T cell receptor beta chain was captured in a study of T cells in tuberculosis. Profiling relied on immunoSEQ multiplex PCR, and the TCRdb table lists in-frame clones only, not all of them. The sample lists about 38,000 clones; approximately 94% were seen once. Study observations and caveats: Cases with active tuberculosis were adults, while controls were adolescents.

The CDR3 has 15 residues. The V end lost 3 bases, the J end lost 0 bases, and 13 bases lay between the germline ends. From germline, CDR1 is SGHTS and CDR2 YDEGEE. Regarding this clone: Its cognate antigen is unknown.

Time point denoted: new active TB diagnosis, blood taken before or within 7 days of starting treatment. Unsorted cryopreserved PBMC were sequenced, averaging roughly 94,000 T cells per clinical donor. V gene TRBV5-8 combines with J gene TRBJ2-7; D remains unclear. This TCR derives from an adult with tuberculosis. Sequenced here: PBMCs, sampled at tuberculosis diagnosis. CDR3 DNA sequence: TGTGCCAGCAGCTCCGCATACCGGAGCTCCTACGAGCAGTACTTC. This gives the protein CASSSAYRSSYEQYF.